This T cell receptor (beta chain) emerged from a study of blood T cell repertoires in COVID-19. Study background: Collection of acute and convalescent COVID-19 samples took place in the United States, Italy and Spain. The cDNA or gDNA used as material had been derived from T cells, B-cell-depleted T cells, or PBMCs.

Authors' methods: Nucleated cell counts were estimated from reference gene primer amplification. Profiled with immunoSEQ multiplex PCR; TCRdb holds only in-frame clones, not every one. The DNA gave D and trimming, while V, J and clone size come from that table. The data contain approximately 150,000 clones, about four fifths of them singletons. V was pared by 3 bases and J by 4 bases, with 15 bases between. Germline V lookup: CDR1 GTSNPN, CDR2 SVGIG (reference sequence). This CDR3 has 14 amino acids. Patients from Seattle were sampled longitudinally, starting during active infection. Input material: peripheral blood. This TCR was recovered from a man aged 25-40 years with COVID-19, enrolled during active disease. The chain joins TRBV30 to TRBJ1-2; D possibly corresponds to TRBD1 (5 bases). This CDR3 is CAWRKAGSGYGYTF. The CDR3, as DNA: TGTGCCTGGAGGAAGGCAGGGTCAGGCTATGGCTACACCTTC.